There are a few counts of the clone carrying this T cell receptor beta chain. TCRdb keeps only in-frame clones here, not all; method: immunoSEQ multiplex PCR. The sample has more than 50,000 clones, 80% seen once. The sample comes from a study of blood T cell repertoires in COVID-19. Study at large: Specimens from acute and convalescent COVID-19 originated in the United States, Italy and Spain.

V was shortened by 1 base and J by 0 bases, with 19 bases between the two germline ends. The germline CDR1 and CDR2 sequences are MNHEY and SVGEGT. This CDR3 comprises 19 residues. The chain recombines TRBV6-2 or TRBV6-3 with TRBJ1-5; D possibly corresponds to TRBD1 (5 bases). The sequence came from a human donor in a cohort sampled during active COVID-19. Sequencing was performed on peripheral blood. The CDR3 sequence: CASSYFGQGGAGSNQPQHF. In DNA form, the CDR3 reads TGTGCCAGCAGTTACTTCGGGCAGGGTGGAGCCGGTAGCAATCAGCCCCAGCATTTT.